This TCR beta chain is from a study of monozygotic twins with cystic fibrosis. About the study: Libraries were built from approximately 3 micrograms of fragmented DNA using around 16 PCR cycles. Study-level results: Unrelated CF individuals shared fewer identical clonotypes than monozygotic CF twins.

Concerning this clone itself: Its antigen is not known.

Assay used: immunoSEQ multiplex PCR; TCRdb lists only in-frame clones, some missing. The sample carries approximately 21,000 clones, around nine tenths recorded once. The CDR3 spans 14 residues. Germline lookup yields CDR1 MNHNS and CDR2 SASEGT. V lost 7 bases, J lost 2 bases, and 13 bases lay in between. This chain uses TRBV6-1 with TRBJ2-3, with a tentative D call TRBD2 (6 bases). Material for sequencing was blood. The sequence was collected from a woman in her thirties with cystic fibrosis. The CDR3 nucleotides are TGTGCCAGCAAGTCGGGACTCAACACAGATACGCAGTATTTT. It encodes CASKSGLNTDTQYF.